Ten or more counts support the clone carrying this T cell receptor (beta chain). The data are from a study of read filtering for tumor transcriptome and immune sequencing. From approximately 400 ng of RNA, a library with molecular barcoded alpha/delta and beta/gamma adaptors was made. TCRdb re-called the reads with MiXCR, one entry per CDR3 protein. The repertoire has tens of thousands of distinct CDR3 sequences, 10% to 15% of them found once; the top ten carry about 15%. Germline loops: CDR1 LGHNA, CDR2 YNFKEQ. The CDR3 sequence is 13 residues long. The V gene lost 0 bases and the J gene lost 4 bases, with 6 bases spanning the gap.

This sequence joins TRBV4-2 and TRBJ1-1; no clear D gene. This receptor was obtained from a donor at least 40 years old with multiple myeloma. Sequenced material: a population of CD138-negative cells sorted from bone marrow. The CDR3 DNA is TGTGCCAGCAGCCAAGATCAGAGCACTGAAGCTTTCTTT. Its translation: CASSQDQSTEAFF.